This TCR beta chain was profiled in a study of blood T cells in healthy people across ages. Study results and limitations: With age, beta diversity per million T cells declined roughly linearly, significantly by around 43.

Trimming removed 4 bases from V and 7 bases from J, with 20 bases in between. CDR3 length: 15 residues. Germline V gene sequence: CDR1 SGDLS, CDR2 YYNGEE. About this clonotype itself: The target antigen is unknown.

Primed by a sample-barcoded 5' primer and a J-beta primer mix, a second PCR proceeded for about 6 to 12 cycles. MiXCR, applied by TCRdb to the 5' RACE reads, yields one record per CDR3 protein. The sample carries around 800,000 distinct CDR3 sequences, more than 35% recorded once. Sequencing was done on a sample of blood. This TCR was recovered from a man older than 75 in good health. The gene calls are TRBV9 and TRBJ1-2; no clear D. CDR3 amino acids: CASSPRDKLGGGYTF. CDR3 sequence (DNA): TGTGCCAGCAGCCCCCGAGACAAATTGGGCGGTGGCTACACCTTC.